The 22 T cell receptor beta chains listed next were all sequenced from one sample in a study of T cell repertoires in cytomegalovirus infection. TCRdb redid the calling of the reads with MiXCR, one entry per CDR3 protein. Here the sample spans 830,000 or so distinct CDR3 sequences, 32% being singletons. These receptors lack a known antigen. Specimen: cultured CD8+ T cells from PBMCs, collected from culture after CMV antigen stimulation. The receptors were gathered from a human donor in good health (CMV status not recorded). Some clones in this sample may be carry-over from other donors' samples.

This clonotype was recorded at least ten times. CDR3 amino acids: CASSPPGAETQYF. The DNA of the CDR3 is TGTGCCAGCAGTCCCCCGGGGGCCGAGACCCAGTACTTC. The chain joins TRBV12-3 or TRBV12-4 to TRBJ2-5; possibly TRBD1 or TRBD2 for D (6 bases each). The CDR3 loop spans 13 amino acids. V dropped 5 bases and J dropped 5 bases, with 12 bases sitting between them.

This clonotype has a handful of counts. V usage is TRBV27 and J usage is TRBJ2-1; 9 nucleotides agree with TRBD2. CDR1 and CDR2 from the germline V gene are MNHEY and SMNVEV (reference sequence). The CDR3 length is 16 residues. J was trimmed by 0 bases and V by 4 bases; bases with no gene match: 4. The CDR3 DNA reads TGTGCCAGCAGTTCCAGCGGGGGGAACTCCTACAATGAGCAGTTCTTC. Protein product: CASSSSGGNSYNEQFF.

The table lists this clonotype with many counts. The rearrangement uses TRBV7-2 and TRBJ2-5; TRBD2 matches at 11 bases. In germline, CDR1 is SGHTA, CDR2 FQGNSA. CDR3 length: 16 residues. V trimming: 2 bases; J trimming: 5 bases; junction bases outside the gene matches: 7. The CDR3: CASSLWLAGGKETQYF. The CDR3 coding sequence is TGTGCCAGCAGCTTATGGTTAGCGGGGGGGAAGGAGACCCAGTACTTC.

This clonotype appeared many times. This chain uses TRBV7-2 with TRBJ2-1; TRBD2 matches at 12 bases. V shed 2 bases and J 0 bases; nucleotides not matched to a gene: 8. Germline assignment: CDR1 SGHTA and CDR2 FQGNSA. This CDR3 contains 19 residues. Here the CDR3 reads CASSLWGLAGDFSYNEQFF. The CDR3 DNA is TGTGCCAGCAGCTTATGGGGACTAGCGGGTGACTTCTCCTACAATGAGCAGTTCTTC.

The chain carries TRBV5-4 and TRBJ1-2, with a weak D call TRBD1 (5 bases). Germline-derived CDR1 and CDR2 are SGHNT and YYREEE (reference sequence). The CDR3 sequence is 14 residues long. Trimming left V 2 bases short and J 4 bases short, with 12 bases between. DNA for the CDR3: TGTGCCAGCAGCTTTTCAGGACACGCCTATGGCTACACCTTC. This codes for CASSFSGHAYGYTF.

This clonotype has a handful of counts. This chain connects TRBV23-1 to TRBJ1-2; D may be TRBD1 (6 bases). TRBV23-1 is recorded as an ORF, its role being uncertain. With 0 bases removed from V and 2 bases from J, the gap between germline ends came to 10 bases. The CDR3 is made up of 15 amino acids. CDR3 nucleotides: TGCGCCAGCAGTCAATCGCCGGACAGAAACTATGGCTACACCTTC. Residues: CASSQSPDRNYGYTF.

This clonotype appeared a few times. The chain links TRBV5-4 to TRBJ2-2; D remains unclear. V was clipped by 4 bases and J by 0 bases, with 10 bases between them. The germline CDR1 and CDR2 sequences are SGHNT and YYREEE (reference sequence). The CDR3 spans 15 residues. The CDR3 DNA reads TGTGCCAGCAGCGGGCGGTATTCGAACACCGGGGAGCTGTTTTTT. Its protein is CASSGRYSNTGELFF. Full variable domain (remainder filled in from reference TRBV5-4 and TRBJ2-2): ETGVTQSPTHLIKTRGQQVTLRCSSQSGHNTVSWYQQALGQGPQFIFQYYREEENGRGNFPPRFSGLQFPNYSSELNVNALELDDSALYLCASSGRYSNTGELFFGEGSRLTVL.

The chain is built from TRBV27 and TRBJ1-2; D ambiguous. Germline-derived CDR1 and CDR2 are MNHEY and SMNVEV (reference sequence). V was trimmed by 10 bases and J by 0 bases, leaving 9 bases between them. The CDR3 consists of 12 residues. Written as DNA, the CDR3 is TGTGCCACAGCACGCGCTAACTATGGCTACACCTTC. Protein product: CATARANYGYTF.

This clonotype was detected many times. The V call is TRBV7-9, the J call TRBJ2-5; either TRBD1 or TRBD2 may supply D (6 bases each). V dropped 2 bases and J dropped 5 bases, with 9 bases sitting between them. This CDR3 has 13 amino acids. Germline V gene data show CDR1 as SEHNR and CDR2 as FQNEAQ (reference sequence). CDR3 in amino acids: CASSLRGEETQYF. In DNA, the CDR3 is TGTGCCAGCAGCTTAAGGGGGGAGGAGACCCAGTACTTC.

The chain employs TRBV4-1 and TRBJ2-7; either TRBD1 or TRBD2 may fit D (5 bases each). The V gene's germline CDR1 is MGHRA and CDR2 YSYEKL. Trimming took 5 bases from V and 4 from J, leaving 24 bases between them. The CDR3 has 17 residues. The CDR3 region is CASSVTFSRDREYEQYF. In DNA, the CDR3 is TGCGCCAGCAGCGTGACTTTTTCTCGGGACCGCGAATACGAGCAGTACTTC.

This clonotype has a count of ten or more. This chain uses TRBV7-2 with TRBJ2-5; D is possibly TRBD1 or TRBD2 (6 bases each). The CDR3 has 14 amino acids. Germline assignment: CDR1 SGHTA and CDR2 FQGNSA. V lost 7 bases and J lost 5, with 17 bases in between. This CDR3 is CASTKKGGFETQYF. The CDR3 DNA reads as TGTGCCAGCACCAAAAAGGGGGGCTTCGAGACCCAGTACTTC.

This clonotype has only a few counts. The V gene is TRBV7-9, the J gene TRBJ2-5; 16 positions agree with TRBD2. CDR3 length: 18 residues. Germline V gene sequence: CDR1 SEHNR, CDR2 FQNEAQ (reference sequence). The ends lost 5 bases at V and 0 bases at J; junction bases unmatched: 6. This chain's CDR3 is CASSAGTSGGAHQETQYF. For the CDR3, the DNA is TGTGCCAGCAGCGCCGGGACTAGCGGGGGGGCCCACCAAGAGACCCAGTACTTC.

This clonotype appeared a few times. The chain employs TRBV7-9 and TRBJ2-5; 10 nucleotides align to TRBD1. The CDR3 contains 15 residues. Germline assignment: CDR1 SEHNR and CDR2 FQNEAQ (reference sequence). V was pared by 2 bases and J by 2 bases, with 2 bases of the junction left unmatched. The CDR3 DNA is TGTGCCAGCAGCTTACCGGGACAGGGGCAAGAGACCCAGTACTTC. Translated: CASSLPGQGQETQYF.

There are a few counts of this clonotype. The CDR3 DNA follows: TGTGCCAGCAGTGAGGTAAATCGGTGGACTGAAGCTTTCTTT. Its translation: CASSEVNRWTEAFF. V gene TRBV2 combines with J gene TRBJ1-1; D gene unclear. V dropped 3 bases and J dropped 5 bases, with 13 bases sitting between them. The CDR3 consists of 14 residues. Germline CDR1 reads SNHLY; CDR2 reads FYNNEI.

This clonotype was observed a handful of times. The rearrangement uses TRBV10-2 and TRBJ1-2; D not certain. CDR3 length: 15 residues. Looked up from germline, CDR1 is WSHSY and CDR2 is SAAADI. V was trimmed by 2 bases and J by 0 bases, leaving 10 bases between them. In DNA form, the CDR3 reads TGCGCCAGCAGTGAGGCGGGCCTAGCTAACTATGGCTACACCTTC. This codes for CASSEAGLANYGYTF.

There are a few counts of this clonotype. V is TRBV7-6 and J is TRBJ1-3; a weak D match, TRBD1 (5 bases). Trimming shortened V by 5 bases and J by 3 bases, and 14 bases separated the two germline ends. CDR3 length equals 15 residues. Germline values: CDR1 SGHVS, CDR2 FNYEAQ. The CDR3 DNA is TGTGCCAGCAGCACCAGGGTATTGCTTGGAAACACCATATATTTT. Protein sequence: CASSTRVLLGNTIYF.

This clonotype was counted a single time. The CDR3, as DNA: TGCGCCAGCAGCCAGGATGGTTTTCAGGGGGCGATCTCACCCCTCCACTTT. It specifies CASSQDGFQGAISPLHF. The J gene is TRBJ1-6, the V gene TRBV4-1, with 8 positions matching TRBD1. This CDR3 is 17 amino acids long. Germline V gives CDR1 MGHRA, CDR2 YSYEKL. V shed 3 bases, J shed 10 bases, and the junction held 14 bases outside the gene matches.

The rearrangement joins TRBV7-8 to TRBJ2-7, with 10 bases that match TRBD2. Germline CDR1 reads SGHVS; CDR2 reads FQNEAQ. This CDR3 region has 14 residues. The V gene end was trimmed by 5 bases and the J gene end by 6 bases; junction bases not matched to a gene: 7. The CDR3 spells CASSTLAGDGEQYF. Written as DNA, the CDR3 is TGTGCCAGCAGCACCCTAGCGGGGGACGGCGAGCAGTACTTC.

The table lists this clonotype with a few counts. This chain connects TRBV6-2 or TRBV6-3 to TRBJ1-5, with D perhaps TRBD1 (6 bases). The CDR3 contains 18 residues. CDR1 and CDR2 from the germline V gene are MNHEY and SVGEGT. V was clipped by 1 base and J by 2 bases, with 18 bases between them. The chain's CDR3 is CASSYWGRGPRGNQPQHF. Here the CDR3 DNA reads TGTGCCAGCAGTTACTGGGGCAGGGGCCCTAGGGGCAATCAGCCCCAGCATTTT.

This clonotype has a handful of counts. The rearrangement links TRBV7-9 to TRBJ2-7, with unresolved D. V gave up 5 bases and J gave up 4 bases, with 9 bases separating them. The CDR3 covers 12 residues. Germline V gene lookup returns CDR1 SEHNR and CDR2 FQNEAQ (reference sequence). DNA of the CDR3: TGTGCCAGCAGCGTGGACGGGTACGAGCAGTACGTC. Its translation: CASSVDGYEQYV.

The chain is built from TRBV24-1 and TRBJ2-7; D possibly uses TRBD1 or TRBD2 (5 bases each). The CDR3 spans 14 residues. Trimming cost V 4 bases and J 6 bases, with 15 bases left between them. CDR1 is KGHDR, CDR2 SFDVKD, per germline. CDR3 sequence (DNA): TGTGCCACCAGTGACCCAACCAGGGAGAGCGAGCAGTACGTC. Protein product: CATSDPTRESEQYV.

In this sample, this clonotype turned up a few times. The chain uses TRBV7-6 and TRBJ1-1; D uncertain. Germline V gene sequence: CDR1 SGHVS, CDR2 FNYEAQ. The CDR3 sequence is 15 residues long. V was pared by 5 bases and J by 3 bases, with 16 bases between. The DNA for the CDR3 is TGTGCCAGCAGCCCTTGGGAGGGTCGGGACACTGAAGCTTTCTTT. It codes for CASSPWEGRDTEAFF.